This TCR beta chain was sequenced during a study of low-dose radiotherapy and immunotherapy resistance in tumors. Turning to the study itself: Cohort 2's total reached 13 Gy over 26 weeks, at 1 Gy per fraction every two weeks. A daily 300 mg dose of oral aspirin was taken by patients for four cycles from cycle 1 day 1. Intravenous cyclophosphamide at 200 mg/m2 preceded radiation and immunotherapy by one day, every two weeks.

This clonotype was counted many times. Trimming cost V 0 bases and J 4 bases, with 10 bases left between them. Germline V lookup: CDR1 DFQATT, CDR2 SNEGSKA (reference sequence). This CDR3 has 13 residues. Time point described: after trial treatment. As to treatment: LDRT plus nivolumab, ipilimumab, low-dose cyclophosphamide and aspirin (RACIN trial). The study gave donors nivolumab, ipilimumab, aspirin, low-dose cyclophosphamide and low-dose radiotherapy. TRAV- and TRBV-specific primers were used for first-strand cDNA, which covered alpha and beta chains. A constant-region primer paired with the V-primer adapter amplified TCRs over approximately 18 PCR cycles. TCRdb recomputed calls from the reads with MiXCR, one row per CDR3 protein. The sample lists tens of thousands of distinct CDR3 sequences, 20% to 30% occurring once.

The origin of this receptor is a male donor with prostate cancer. The V and J genes are TRBV20-1 and TRBJ2-7, with D unresolved. Sample: PBMCs, taken after low-dose radiotherapy plus immunotherapy. The CDR3 is CSAREAARYEQYF. As DNA, the CDR3 is TGCAGTGCTAGAGAGGCAGCCAGGTACGAGCAGTACTTC.